Below are 8 T cell receptor beta chains sequenced from a single sample in a study of shared clonotypes between healthy human individuals (TCRdb year 2020). Library creation used the immunoSEQ multiplex PCR assay. TCRdb stores this immuneACCESS table with in-frame sequences only. Part of the clones is absent; in the studies checked, under half of the shortfall reflects unresolved V genes, and no reason is known for the rest. The sample contains roughly 2.2 million clones, roughly 93% of them found a single time. The ten largest clones take up 0.39% of the sample. The sequencing input was naive CD4+ T cells from PBMCs. In light of the paper, this sample's cell subset or site label describes: CD45RA+ positively selected. These receptors were collected from a man aged 18 to 30 in good health. Some clones in this sample may be carry-over from other donors' samples.

The V call is TRBV28, the J call TRBJ1-5, with D maybe TRBD1 (5 bases). The V gene lost 7 bases and the J gene lost 6 bases, with 28 bases spanning the gap. Germline V gene sequence: CDR1 MDHEN, CDR2 SYDVKM. The CDR3 spans 18 residues. As DNA, the CDR3 is TGTGCCAGCACCCTCACGGGGCAGGGCGGACCCCGGGGTCAGCCCCAGCATTTT. It encodes CASTLTGQGGPRGQPQHF.

The J gene is TRBJ1-1, the V gene TRBV5-1; D is unclear. Trimming took off 6 bases at V and 1 base at J, with 16 bases between the two ends. Germline loops: CDR1 SGHRS, CDR2 YFSETQ. The CDR3 contains 15 residues. This chain's CDR3 is CASTPLTGANTEAFF. Here the CDR3 DNA reads TGCGCCAGCACCCCGTTGACGGGAGCGAACACTGAAGCTTTCTTT. Full variable domain (rest looked up from reference TRBV5-1 and TRBJ1-1): KAGVTQTPRYLIKTRGQQVTLSCSPISGHRSVSWYQQTPGQGLQFLFEYFSETQRNKGNFPGRFSGRQFSNSRSEMNVSTLELGDSALYLCASTPLTGANTEAFFGQGTRLTVV.

V usage is TRBV6-5 and J usage is TRBJ1-1; 7 nucleotides line up with TRBD1. V shed 6 bases and J 7 bases; nucleotides not matched to a gene: 8. CDR3 length equals 13 residues. The germline CDR1 and CDR2 sequences are MNHEY and SVGAGI. In DNA form, the CDR3 reads TGTGCCAGCAGCCAGACAGGGATGGATGAAGCTTTCTTT. Encoded protein: CASSQTGMDEAFF.

The chain has TRBV2 and TRBJ2-2; D gene unclear. Germline V gene data show CDR1 as SNHLY and CDR2 as FYNNEI. Trimming cost V 7 bases and J 3 bases, with 15 bases left between them. The length of the CDR3 is 15 residues. CDR3 sequence reads: CASKGSTPYTGELFF. CDR3 sequence (DNA): TGTGCCAGCAAAGGATCCACACCGTACACCGGGGAGCTGTTTTTT.

The chain links TRBV29-1 to TRBJ2-1, with D unresolved. The length of the CDR3 is 16 residues. The germline V gene encodes CDR1 SQVTM and CDR2 ANQGSEA. V was cut by 6 bases and J by 0 bases, with 18 bases left in between. CDR3 protein: CSVQRRDAGSYNEQFF. CDR3 DNA sequence: TGCAGCGTACAACGAAGGGATGCCGGCTCCTACAATGAGCAGTTCTTC.

V is TRBV30 and J is TRBJ2-5; D may be TRBD1 (6 bases). This CDR3 contains 11 residues. Between the trimmed V and J ends, which lost 5 bases and 8 bases, there was a span of 12 bases. Germline lookup yields CDR1 GTSNPN and CDR2 SVGIG (reference sequence). The CDR3, as DNA: TGTGCCTGGGGGGGCGGCGCAACCCAGTACTTC. Amino acid sequence: CAWGGGATQYF. Full variable domain (outside the CDR3, taken from reference TRBV30 and TRBJ2-5): SQTIHQWPATLVQPVGSPLSLECTVEGTSNPNLYWYRQAAGRGLQLLFYSVGIGQISSEVPQNLSASRPQDRQFILSSKKLLLSDSGFYLCAWGGGATQYFGPGTRLLVL.

The chain recombines TRBV30 with TRBJ1-1; 7 bases fit TRBD1. The CDR3 runs to 15 residues. Germline values: CDR1 GTSNPN, CDR2 SVGIG (reference sequence). V trimming: 2 bases; J trimming: 4 bases; junction bases outside the gene matches: 10. DNA of the CDR3: TGTGCCTGGAGTCGCCATGGGACAGTCGCCACTGAAGCTTTCTTT. This encodes CAWSRHGTVATEAFF. Full variable domain (remainder filled in from reference TRBV30 and TRBJ1-1): SQTIHQWPATLVQPVGSPLSLECTVEGTSNPNLYWYRQAAGRGLQLLFYSVGIGQISSEVPQNLSASRPQDRQFILSSKKLLLSDSGFYLCAWSRHGTVATEAFFGQGTRLTVV.

In this sample, this clone turned up a few times. At the DNA level, this CDR3 is encoded by other sequences in the same sample as well. The genes are TRBV29-1 and TRBJ1-1; D may be TRBD1 (6 bases). Trimming cost V 7 bases and J 2 bases, with 11 bases left between them. The CDR3 spans 12 residues. Germline V lookup: CDR1 SQVTM, CDR2 ANQGSEA. Written as DNA, the CDR3 is TGCAGCGCCGGGGGGGCTAACACTGAAGCTTTCTTT. It yields the protein CSAGGANTEAFF.